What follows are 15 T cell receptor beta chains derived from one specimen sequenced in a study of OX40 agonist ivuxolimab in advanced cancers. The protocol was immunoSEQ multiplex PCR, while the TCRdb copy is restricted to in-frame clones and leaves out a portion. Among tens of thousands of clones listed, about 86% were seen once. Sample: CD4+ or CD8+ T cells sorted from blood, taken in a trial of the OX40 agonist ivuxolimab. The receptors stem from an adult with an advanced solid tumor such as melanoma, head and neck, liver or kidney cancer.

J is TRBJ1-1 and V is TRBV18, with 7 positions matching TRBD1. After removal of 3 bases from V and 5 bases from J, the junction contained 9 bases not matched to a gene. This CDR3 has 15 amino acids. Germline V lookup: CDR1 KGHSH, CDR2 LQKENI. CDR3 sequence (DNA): TGTGCCAGCTCACCTACAACAGGGGAGGGGACTGAAGCTTTCTTT. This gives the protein CASSPTTGEGTEAFF.

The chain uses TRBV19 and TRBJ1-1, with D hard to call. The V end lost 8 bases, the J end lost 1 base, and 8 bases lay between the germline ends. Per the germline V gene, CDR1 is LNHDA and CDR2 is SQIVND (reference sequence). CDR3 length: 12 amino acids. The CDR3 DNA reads TGTGCCAGTGGTAGCAGGAACACTGAAGCTTTCTTT. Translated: CASGSRNTEAFF.

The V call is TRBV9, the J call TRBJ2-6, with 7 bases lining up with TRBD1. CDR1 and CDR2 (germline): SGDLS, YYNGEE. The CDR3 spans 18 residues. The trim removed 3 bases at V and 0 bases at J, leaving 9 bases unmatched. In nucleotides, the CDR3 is TGTGCCAGCAGCGGTACCGGGACAGTGGACTCTGGGGCCAACGTCCTGACTTTC. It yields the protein CASSGTGTVDSGANVLTF. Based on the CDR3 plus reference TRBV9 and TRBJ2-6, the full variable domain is DSGVTQTPKHLITATGQRVTLRCSPRSGDLSVYWYQQSLDQGLQFLIQYYNGEERAKGNILERFSAQQFPDLHSELNLSSLELGDSALYFCASSGTGTVDSGANVLTFGAGSRLTVL.

This chain's CDR3 is CASRGPGQYNEQFF. The CDR3 nucleotides read TGTGCCAGCAGGGGTCCGGGACAGTACAATGAGCAGTTCTTC. The chain employs TRBV6-6 and TRBJ2-1, with TRBD1 identical over 7 bases. This CDR3 spans 14 amino acids. Germline lookup yields CDR1 MNHNY and CDR2 SVGAGI (reference sequence). The V segment lost 6 bases and the J segment 4 bases; nucleotides outside the gene matches: 6.

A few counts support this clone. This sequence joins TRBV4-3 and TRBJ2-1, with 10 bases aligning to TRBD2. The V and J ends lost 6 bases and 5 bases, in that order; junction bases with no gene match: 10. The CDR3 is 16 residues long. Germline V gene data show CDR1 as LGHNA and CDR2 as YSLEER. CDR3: CASRVHLLAGDNEQFF. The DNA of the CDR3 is TGCGCCAGCAGGGTCCACCTCCTAGCGGGAGACAATGAGCAGTTCTTC.

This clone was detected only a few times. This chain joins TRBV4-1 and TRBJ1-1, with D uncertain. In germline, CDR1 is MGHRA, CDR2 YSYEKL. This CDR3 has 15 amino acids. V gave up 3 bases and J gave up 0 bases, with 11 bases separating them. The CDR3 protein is CASSQGTQMNTEAFF. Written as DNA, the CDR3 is TGCGCCAGCAGCCAGGGTACCCAGATGAACACTGAAGCTTTCTTT.

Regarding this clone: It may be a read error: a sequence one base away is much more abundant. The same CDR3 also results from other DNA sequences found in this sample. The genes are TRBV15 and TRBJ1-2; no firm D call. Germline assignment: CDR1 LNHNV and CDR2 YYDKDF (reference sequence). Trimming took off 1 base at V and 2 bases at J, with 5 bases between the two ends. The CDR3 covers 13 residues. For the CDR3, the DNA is TGTGCCACCAGCAGAGTAGGCAACTATGGCTACACCTTC. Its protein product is CATSRVGNYGYTF.

CDR3 loop: CASSPPRRGPENEQFF. The CDR3, as DNA: TGTGCCAGCTCACCACCACGTAGGGGACCCGAGAATGAGCAGTTCTTC. The chain has TRBV18 and TRBJ2-1; the D call may be TRBD1 or TRBD2 (5 bases each). Looked up from germline, CDR1 is KGHSH and CDR2 is LQKENI. The CDR3 has 16 amino acids. V dropped 0 bases and J dropped 7 bases, with 16 bases sitting between them.

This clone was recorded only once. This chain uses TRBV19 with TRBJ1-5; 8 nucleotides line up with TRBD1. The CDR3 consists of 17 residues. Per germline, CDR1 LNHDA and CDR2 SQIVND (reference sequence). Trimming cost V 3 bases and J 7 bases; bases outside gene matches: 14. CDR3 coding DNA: TGTGCCAGTAGTATGTACCAGGGGGCGCGGATGCAACAGCCCCAGCATTTT. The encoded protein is CASSMYQGARMQQPQHF.

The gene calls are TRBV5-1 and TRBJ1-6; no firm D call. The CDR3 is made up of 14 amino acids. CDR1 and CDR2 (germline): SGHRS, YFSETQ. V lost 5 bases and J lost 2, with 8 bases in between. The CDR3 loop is CASRIGTYNSPLHF. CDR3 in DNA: TGCGCCAGCAGGATAGGGACCTATAATTCACCCCTCCACTTT. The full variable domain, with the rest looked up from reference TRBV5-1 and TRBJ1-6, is KAGVTQTPRYLIKTRGQQVTLSCSPISGHRSVSWYQQTPGQGLQFLFEYFSETQRNKGNFPGRFSGRQFSNSRSEMNVSTLELGDSALYLCASRIGTYNSPLHFGNGTRLTVT.

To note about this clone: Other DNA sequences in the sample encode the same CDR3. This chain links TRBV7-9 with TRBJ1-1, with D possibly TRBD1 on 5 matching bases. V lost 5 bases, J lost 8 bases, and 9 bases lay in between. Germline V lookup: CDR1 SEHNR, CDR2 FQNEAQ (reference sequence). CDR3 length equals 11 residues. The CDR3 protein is CASSRGPEAFF. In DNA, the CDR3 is TGTGCCAGCAGCCGGGGACCGGAAGCTTTCTTT.

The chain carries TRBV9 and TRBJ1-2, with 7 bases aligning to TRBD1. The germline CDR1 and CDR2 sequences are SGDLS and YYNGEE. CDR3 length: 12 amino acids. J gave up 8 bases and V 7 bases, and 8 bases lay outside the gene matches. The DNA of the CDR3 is TGTGCCAGCCGGAGGGGGCCCACCGGCTACACCTTC. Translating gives CASRRGPTGYTF.

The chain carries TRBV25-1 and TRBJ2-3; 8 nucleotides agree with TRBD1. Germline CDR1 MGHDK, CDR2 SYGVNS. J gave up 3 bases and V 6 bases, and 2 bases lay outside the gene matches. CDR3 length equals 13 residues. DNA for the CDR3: TGTGCCAGCAGGGACAGGGCTACAGATACGCAGTATTTT. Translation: CASRDRATDTQYF.

The CDR3 spells CSVTGTEAFF. CDR3 bases: TGCAGCGTTACAGGCACTGAAGCTTTCTTT. The chain couples TRBV29-1 to TRBJ1-1; tentative D call: TRBD1 (5 bases). Trimming took 5 bases from V and 4 from J, leaving 5 bases between them. CDR1 and CDR2 (germline): SQVTM, ANQGSEA. The CDR3 covers 10 residues.

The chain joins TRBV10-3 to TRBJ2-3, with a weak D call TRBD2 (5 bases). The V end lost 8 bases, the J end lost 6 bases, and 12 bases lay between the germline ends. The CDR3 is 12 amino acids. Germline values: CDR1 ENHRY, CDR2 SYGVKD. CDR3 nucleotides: TGTGCCATCGGTAGGGAGCCTGATACGCAGTATTTT. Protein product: CAIGREPDTQYF.